One sample yielded the 17 T cell receptor beta chains listed below, sequenced in a study of control samples from healthy donors and cancer patients. TCRdb's table, derived via immunoSEQ multiplex PCR, lists solely in-frame clones and lacks some. Of around 130,000 clones detected, around 93% appear once; the ten largest clones hold approximately 8.6%. Sequenced: blood. The receptors stem from a man between 18 and 29 years old in good health.

This chain connects TRBV5-1 to TRBJ2-1, with TRBD1 matching 7 bases. This CDR3 contains 15 residues. Germline CDR1 SGHRS, CDR2 YFSETQ. With V trimmed by 4 bases and J by 0 bases, 4 bases remained unmatched. CDR3 sequence reads: CASSRDRISYNEQFF. The CDR3 DNA follows: TGCGCCAGCAGCCGGGACAGAATCTCCTACAATGAGCAGTTCTTC. The full variable domain, its missing parts supplied by reference TRBV5-1 and TRBJ2-1, is KAGVTQTPRYLIKTRGQQVTLSCSPISGHRSVSWYQQTPGQGLQFLFEYFSETQRNKGNFPGRFSGRQFSNSRSEMNVSTLELGDSALYLCASSRDRISYNEQFFGPGTRLTVL.

A single count supports this clone. In DNA, the CDR3 is TGTGCCAGCATCAGAGCCGGGACAGACTATGGCTACACCTTC. This sequence encodes CASIRAGTDYGYTF. This rearrangement joins TRBV21-1 to TRBJ1-2; no DNA check was done on the table's D call, TRBD1. TRBV21-1 is shown as a pseudogene. There are 14 residues in the CDR3.

A single count supports this clone. Additional DNA sequences in this sample encode the identical CDR3. This chain uses TRBV4-1 with TRBJ1-1; weak D call: TRBD1 (5 bases). Trimming left V 3 bases short and J 0 bases short, with 11 bases between. Germline V gene sequence: CDR1 MGHRA, CDR2 YSYEKL. The CDR3 runs to 15 residues. The CDR3 DNA reads as TGCGCCAGCAGCCAGTCCCCAGGGATGAACACTGAAGCTTTCTTT. This gives the protein CASSQSPGMNTEAFF.

As DNA, the CDR3 is TGCGCCAGCAGCCAAGTCGATATGGGACAGCCTAGGTTGAACACTGAAGCTTTCTTT. Encoded protein: CASSQVDMGQPRLNTEAFF. The rearrangement links TRBV4-1 to TRBJ1-1, with 7 bases matching TRBD1. The CDR3 covers 19 residues. The germline V gene encodes CDR1 MGHRA and CDR2 YSYEKL. J was trimmed by 0 bases and V by 1 base; bases with no gene match: 14.

The chain recombines TRBV6-6 with TRBJ2-5, with 8 bases that match TRBD2. The germline gives CDR1 MNHNY, CDR2 SVGAGI (reference sequence). The CDR3 has 14 amino acids. With V trimmed by 4 bases and J by 3 bases, 4 bases remained unmatched. CDR3 amino acids: CASSFSSGEETQYF. The CDR3 bases are TGTGCCAGCAGTTTCAGTAGCGGGGAAGAGACCCAGTACTTC.

CDR3 amino acids: CASSLGTSPQETQYF. As DNA, the CDR3 is TGTGCCAGCAGCTTAGGGACAAGCCCTCAAGAGACCCAGTACTTC. The chain employs TRBV13 and TRBJ2-5; D unresolved. Per the germline V gene, CDR1 is PRHDT and CDR2 is FYEKMQ (reference sequence). CDR3 size: 15 residues. Trimming left V 0 bases short and J 2 bases short, with 10 bases between.

This rearrangement joins TRBV7-3 to TRBJ2-1; 7 nucleotides match TRBD2. The germline CDR1 and CDR2 sequences are SGHTA and FQGTGA. This CDR3 spans 15 amino acids. J lost 3 bases, V lost 6 bases, and 8 bases had no gene match. The CDR3 DNA reads TGTGCCAGCAGGCCCGAAGCGGGGCTCTACAATGAGCAGTTCTTC. It specifies CASRPEAGLYNEQFF.

This sequence joins TRBV28 and TRBJ2-7; 9 bases agree with TRBD2. CDR1 MDHEN and CDR2 SYDVKM come from the germline V gene. The length of the CDR3 is 14 residues. The V segment lost 5 bases and the J segment 3 bases; nucleotides outside the gene matches: 5. The CDR3 DNA reads as TGTGCCAGCAGTCCCAGCGGGGGGATCTACGAGCAGTACTTC. It codes for CASSPSGGIYEQYF. Variable domain in full (rest from reference TRBV28 and TRBJ2-7): DVKVTQSSRYLVKRTGEKVFLECVQDMDHENMFWYRQDPGLGLRLIYFSYDVKMKEKGDIPEGYSVSREKKERFSLILESASTNQTSMYLCASSPSGGIYEQYFGPGTRLTVT.

The rearrangement links TRBV5-1 to TRBJ2-7, with 10 bases aligning to TRBD1. Germline CDR1 reads SGHRS; CDR2 reads YFSETQ. The CDR3 extends over 17 amino acids. The junction had 16 bases not matched to a gene; V was cut back by 4 bases and J by 6 bases. The CDR3 region has the DNA TGCGCCAGCAGCCTCATGCCAACCGGGACAGGGGTAGGCGAGCAGTACTTC. Translation gives CASSLMPTGTGVGEQYF.

This clone was counted only a few times. The chain carries TRBV7-7 and TRBJ1-1, with D tentatively TRBD1 (5 bases). The CDR3 is 14 amino acids. V gave up 5 bases and J gave up 7 bases, with 17 bases separating them. CDR1 is SSHAT, CDR2 FNYEAQ, per germline (reference sequence). CDR3 protein: CASSPLTGRDEAFF. The CDR3 DNA follows: TGTGCCAGCAGCCCCCTTACAGGTCGCGATGAAGCTTTCTTT.

This clone has only a few counts. This rearrangement joins TRBV5-1 to TRBJ1-3, with D unclear. Germline assignment: CDR1 SGHRS and CDR2 YFSETQ. The CDR3 extends over 16 amino acids. Trimming shortened V by 0 bases and J by 0 bases, and 10 bases separated the two germline ends. CDR3 amino acids: CASSLAFRTSGNTIYF. Written as DNA, the CDR3 is TGCGCCAGCAGCTTGGCCTTTCGGACCTCTGGAAACACCATATATTTT.

This clone came up a few times. V is TRBV6-1 and J is TRBJ1-1, with D unclear. This CDR3 region has 14 residues. Germline V gene data show CDR1 as MNHNS and CDR2 as SASEGT. The germline V and J ends were trimmed by 2 bases and 6 bases, with 13 bases remaining between them. In DNA, the CDR3 is TGTGCCAGCAGTGAAACTTACGTTCGCCCTGAAGCTTTCTTT. It is translated as CASSETYVRPEAFF.

The table lists this clone with a few counts. V and J are TRBV7-7 and TRBJ2-7; no firm D call. CDR3 length: 13 residues. Trimming pared 1 base from V and 6 bases from J, leaving 10 bases between. CDR1 SSHAT and CDR2 FNYEAQ come from the germline V gene (reference sequence). DNA for the CDR3: TGTGCCAGCAGCTTAGATCGTAGGAGCGAGCAGTACTTC. It is translated as CASSLDRRSEQYF.

The chain employs TRBV4-1 and TRBJ1-6; TRBD1 matches 9 bases. The CDR3 runs to 16 residues. Trimming cost V 0 bases and J 13 bases; bases outside gene matches: 10. CDR1 and CDR2 from the germline V gene are MGHRA and YSYEKL. CDR3 sequence reads: CASSQEPGQGGDPLHF. The CDR3 DNA sequence: TGCGCCAGCAGCCAAGAACCGGGACAGGGTGGAGATCCCCTCCACTTT.

The gene calls are TRBV5-1 and TRBJ1-2; D remains ambiguous. Germline CDR1 reads SGHRS; CDR2 reads YFSETQ. This CDR3 spans 15 amino acids. V dropped 0 bases and J dropped 4 bases, with 13 bases sitting between them. The CDR3 reads CASSLAIGYGYGYTF. DNA of the CDR3: TGCGCCAGCAGCTTGGCCATCGGATACGGCTATGGCTACACCTTC. Using reference TRBV5-1 and TRBJ1-2 for the parts outside the CDR3, the full variable domain is KAGVTQTPRYLIKTRGQQVTLSCSPISGHRSVSWYQQTPGQGLQFLFEYFSETQRNKGNFPGRFSGRQFSNSRSEMNVSTLELGDSALYLCASSLAIGYGYGYTFGSGTRLTVV.

The rearrangement uses TRBV18 and TRBJ1-2; 9 bases agree with TRBD1. The CDR3 covers 15 residues. The germline CDR1 and CDR2 sequences are KGHSH and LQKENI. The trim removed 3 bases at V and 1 base at J, leaving 3 bases unmatched. CDR3 nucleotides: TGTGCCAGCTCACCGGACAGGGGAAATAACTATGGCTACACCTTC. It encodes CASSPDRGNNYGYTF.

The J gene is TRBJ2-1, the V gene TRBV3-1 (or the pseudogene TRBV3-2); 7 bases agree with TRBD2. The ends lost 3 bases at V and 7 bases at J; junction bases unmatched: 18. The length of the CDR3 is 18 residues. Per germline, CDR1 LGHDT and CDR2 YNNKEL (reference sequence). CDR3 residues: CASSHPGPSGGSWNEQFF. The DNA for the CDR3 is TGTGCCAGCAGCCACCCCGGGCCTTCCGGGGGGAGCTGGAATGAGCAGTTCTTC.